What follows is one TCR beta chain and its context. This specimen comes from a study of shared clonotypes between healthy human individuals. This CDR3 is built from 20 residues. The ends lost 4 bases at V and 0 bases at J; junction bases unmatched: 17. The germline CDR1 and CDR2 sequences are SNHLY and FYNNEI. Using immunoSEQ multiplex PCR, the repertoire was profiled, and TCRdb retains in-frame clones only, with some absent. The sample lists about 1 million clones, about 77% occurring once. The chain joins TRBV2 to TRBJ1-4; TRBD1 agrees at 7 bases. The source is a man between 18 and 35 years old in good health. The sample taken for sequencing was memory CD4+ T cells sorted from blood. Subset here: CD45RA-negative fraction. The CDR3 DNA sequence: TGTGCCAGCAGTGCGAACACCTTGAGGGGGCTGGGGACAACTAATGAAAAACTGTTTTTT. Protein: CASSANTLRGLGTTNEKLFF. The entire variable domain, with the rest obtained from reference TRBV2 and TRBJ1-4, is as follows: EPEVTQTPSHQVTQMGQEVILRCVPISNHLYFYWYRQILGQKVEFLVSFYNNEISEKSEIFDDQFSVERPDGSNFTLKIRSTKLEDSAMYFCASSANTLRGLGTTNEKLFFGSGTQLSVL.